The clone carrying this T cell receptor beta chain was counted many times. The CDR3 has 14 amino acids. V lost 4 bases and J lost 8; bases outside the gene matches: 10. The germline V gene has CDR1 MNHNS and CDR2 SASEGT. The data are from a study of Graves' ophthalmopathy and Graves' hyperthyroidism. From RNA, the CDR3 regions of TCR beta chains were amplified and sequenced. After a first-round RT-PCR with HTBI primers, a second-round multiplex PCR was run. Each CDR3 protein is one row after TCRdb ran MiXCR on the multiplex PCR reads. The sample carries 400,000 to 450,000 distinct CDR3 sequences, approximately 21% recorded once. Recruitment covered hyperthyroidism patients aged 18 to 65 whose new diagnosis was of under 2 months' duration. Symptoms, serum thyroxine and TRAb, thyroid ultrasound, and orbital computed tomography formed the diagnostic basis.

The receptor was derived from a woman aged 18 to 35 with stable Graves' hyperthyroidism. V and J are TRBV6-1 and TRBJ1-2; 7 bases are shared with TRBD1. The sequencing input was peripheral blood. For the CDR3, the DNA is TGTGCCAGCAGTGGCTCCGGGAGGGGGCACGGCTACACCTTC. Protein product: CASSGSGRGHGYTF.